Listed below are T cell receptor beta chains from one sample, sequenced in a study of cytomegalovirus exposure and HLA in healthy donors. Only in-frame clones appear in the TCRdb table, and some are missing; sequencing was by immunoSEQ multiplex PCR. The table has tens of thousands of clones, 60% to 80% seen once. The specimen sequenced was PBMCs. Receptor source: a woman between 25 and 40 years old in good health and CMV-seronegative. The CDR3 runs from the conserved cysteine through the conserved F or W. D genes are given only for firm matches. Size tells how often a clone was seen (once, few, many) or the class of an expanded clone, and some rows leave it out.

D: TRBD2
size: -
V: TRBV14
J: TRBJ2-7
DNA: TGTGCCAGCAGCCAAGATTCGGGCGGGAGCTTCTACGAGCAGTACTTC
CDR3: CASSQDSGGSFYEQYF

D: TRBD1
size: -
V: TRBV2
J: TRBJ2-7
DNA: TGTGCCAGCAGGGCCGGGACAGGGGGCACCACCTACGAGCAGTACTTC
CDR3: CASRAGTGGTTYEQYF

D: -
size: few
V: TRBV28
J: TRBJ2-4
DNA: TGTGCCAGCAGTCCACACCCGAATCTAGCCAAAAACATTCAGTACTTC
CDR3: CASSPHPNLAKNIQYF

D: -
size: -
V: TRBV6-1
J: TRBJ2-7
DNA: TGTGCCAGCAGTGAAGGTCTCTCCTACGAGCAGTACTTC
CDR3: CASSEGLSYEQYF

D: TRBD1
size: -
V: TRBV28
J: TRBJ2-7
DNA: TGTGCCAGCACAAGCCTGACCGGACAGGGGTATCCCTACGAGCAGTACTTC
CDR3: CASTSLTGQGYPYEQYF

D: -
size: -
V: TRBV7-9
J: TRBJ1-2
DNA: TGTGCCAGCAGCTTATCCCTCAACTCGGGTGGCTACACCTTC
CDR3: CASSLSLNSGGYTF

D: TRBD2
size: -
V: TRBV6-6
J: TRBJ2-1
DNA: TGTGCCAGCAGTTACTCAGGCGGGGGGGCCTACAATGAGCAGTTCTTC
CDR3: CASSYSGGGAYNEQFF

D: TRBD1
size: -
V: TRBV6-1
J: TRBJ1-2
DNA: TGTGCCAGCAGACGCCCGGGACAGGGGCGCGGCTACACCTTC
CDR3: CASRRPGQGRGYTF

D: -
size: -
V: TRBV11-2
J: TRBJ1-2
DNA: TGTGCCAGCAGCCCACCGGGAGGACATTCCCGATATGGCTACACCTTC
CDR3: CASSPPGGHSRYGYTF

D: TRBD2
size: -
V: TRBV4-1
J: TRBJ2-1
DNA: TGCGCCAGCAGCCAAGGACTAGCGGGGCGGGATGAGCAGTTCTTC
CDR3: CASSQGLAGRDEQFF

D: -
size: few
V: TRBV4-3
J: TRBJ1-1
DNA: TGCGCCAGCAGCCAGGCCCCGTCGGGGGTTAGGCGTAACACTGAAGCTTTCTTT
CDR3: CASSQAPSGVRRNTEAFF

D: -
size: once
V: TRBV2
J: TRBJ1-1
DNA: TGTGCCAGCGGGGGCGCGTGGTTGGATTTCTTT
CDR3: CASGGAWLDFF

D: -
size: -
V: TRBV5-1
J: TRBJ1-4
DNA: TGCGCCAGCAAAGTGGACACCACTAATGAAAAACTGTTTTTT
CDR3: CASKVDTTNEKLFF

D: -
size: few
V: TRBV6-5
J: TRBJ1-5
DNA: TGTGCCAGCAGTTCGGGACGAAGGGGAGGTCAGCCCCAGCATTTT
CDR3: CASSSGRRGGQPQHF

D: TRBD1
size: -
V: TRBV19
J: TRBJ1-1
DNA: TGTGCCAGTAGTGCGACCGGGACAGGAATAGCTTTCTTT
CDR3: CASSATGTGIAFF

D: -
size: few
V: TRBV6-1
J: TRBJ2-3
DNA: TGTGCCAGCAGCTCGGTAACGCAGTATTTT
CDR3: CASSSVTQYF

D: -
size: few
V: TRBV5-1
J: TRBJ1-3
DNA: TGCGCCAGCAGCTTGGCCACAGGCCCCATATATTTT
CDR3: CASSLATGPIYF

D: TRBD1
size: -
V: TRBV6-5
J: TRBJ1-3
DNA: TGTGCCAGCAGTTTACAGGGGGCTTCTGGAAACACCATATATTTT
CDR3: CASSLQGASGNTIYF

D: TRBD1
size: -
V: TRBV5-6
J: TRBJ2-7
DNA: TGTGCCAGCACCCTTCTCACGGGACAGGGCTACGAGCAGTACTTC
CDR3: CASTLLTGQGYEQYF

D: -
size: once
V: TRBV5-4
J: TRBJ2-4
DNA: TGTGCCAGCAGCTTTCCGGGGTTAAACATTCAGTACTTC
CDR3: CASSFPGLNIQYF

D: TRBD2
size: -
V: TRBV9
J: TRBJ2-5
DNA: TGTGCCAGCAGCGTCATTGGGACTAGCGGGGGAAAGTACCAAGAGACCCAGTACTTC
CDR3: CASSVIGTSGGKYQETQYF

D: -
size: few
V: TRBV4-1
J: TRBJ2-5
DNA: TGCGCCAGCAGCCGCCTATCAGGGGAGACCCAGTACTTC
CDR3: CASSRLSGETQYF

D: -
size: -
V: TRBV7-8
J: TRBJ1-6
DNA: TGTGCCAGCAGCTTTATACAGGGAGAGGTGGCACCCCTCCACTTT
CDR3: CASSFIQGEVAPLHF

D: TRBD1
size: -
V: TRBV6-1
J: TRBJ2-7
DNA: TGTGCCAGCAGTGGGTCCACAGTCCGACAGGGGATGAGCGAGCAGTACTTC
CDR3: CASSGSTVRQGMSEQYF

D: -
size: -
V: TRBV19
J: TRBJ1-2
DNA: TGTGCCAGTAGTATAGTGAGGCCCGGATCTGACTACACCTTC
CDR3: CASSIVRPGSDYTF

D: TRBD2
size: -
V: TRBV5-1
J: TRBJ2-7
DNA: TGCGCCAGCAGCTTCGCGGGGAGGGCCTACGAGCAGTACTTC
CDR3: CASSFAGRAYEQYF

D: -
size: -
V: TRBV5-4
J: TRBJ1-2
DNA: TGTGCCAGCAGCCTGGCAGGGGTGGGGGGCTACACCTTC
CDR3: CASSLAGVGGYTF

D: TRBD2
size: -
V: TRBV10-3
J: TRBJ2-3
DNA: TGTGCCATCAGTCTTACAAGGGCGGGAGAGATGACAGATACGCAGTATTTT
CDR3: CAISLTRAGEMTDTQYF

D: TRBD1
size: -
V: TRBV9
J: TRBJ1-2
DNA: TGTGCCAGCAGCGTAACGGGACAGGGATCTTATGGCTACACCTTC
CDR3: CASSVTGQGSYGYTF